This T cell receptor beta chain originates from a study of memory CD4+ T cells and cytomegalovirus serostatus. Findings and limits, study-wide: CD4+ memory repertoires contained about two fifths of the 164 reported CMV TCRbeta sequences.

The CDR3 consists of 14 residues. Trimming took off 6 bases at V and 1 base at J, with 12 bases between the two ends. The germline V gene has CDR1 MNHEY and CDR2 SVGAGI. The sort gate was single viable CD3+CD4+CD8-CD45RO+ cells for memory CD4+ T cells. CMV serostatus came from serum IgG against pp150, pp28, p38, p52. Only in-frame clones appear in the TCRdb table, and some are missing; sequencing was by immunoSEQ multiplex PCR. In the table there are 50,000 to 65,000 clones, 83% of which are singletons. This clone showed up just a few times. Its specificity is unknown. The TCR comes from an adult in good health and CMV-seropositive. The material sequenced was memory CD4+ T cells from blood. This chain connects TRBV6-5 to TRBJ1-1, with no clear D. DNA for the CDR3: TGTGCCAGCAGCCCAGCGAGCCGGAACACTGAAGCTTTCTTT. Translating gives CASSPASRNTEAFF.